This T cell receptor beta chain appears in the sequencing data of a study of blood T cell repertoires in COVID-19. Study background: T cells, B-cell-depleted T cells, or PBMCs supplied cDNA or gDNA.

As handled by the study authors: By means of reference gene primer amplification, nucleated cell counts were estimated. Profiled with immunoSEQ multiplex PCR; TCRdb holds only in-frame clones, not every one. V, J and clone size derive from that table, while D and trimming were established from the DNA sequence. The sample contains about 100,000 clones, around four fifths of which appear only once. The germline V gene encodes CDR1 MNHEY and CDR2 SVGEGT. J lost 10 bases, V lost 2 bases, and 1 base had no gene match. The CDR3 has 12 residues. V gene TRBV6-2 or TRBV6-3 combines with J gene TRBJ2-1, with 8 bases identical to TRBD1. The sequenced sample consisted of peripheral blood. The clonotype originates from a man aged 65-85 years with active or convalescent COVID-19. CDR3: CASSYRDREQFF. In DNA form, the CDR3 reads TGTGCCAGCAGTTACCGGGACAGGGAGCAGTTCTTC.